These 9 T cell receptor beta chains were all obtained from the same sample, sequenced in a study of early T cells in non-severe SARS-CoV-2 infection (dated by TCRdb to the early 2020s). Library preparation was by 5' RACE. The sequencer was a NextSeq 500. TCRdb trimmed public reads at Q25 via fastp, called clones via MiXCR and kept in-frame beta chains. Rows with one shared CDR3 protein collapse into an entry with the most common genes and DNA. The sample table holds 65,000 to 85,000 distinct CDR3 sequences, of which about 13% were seen once. The ten biggest clones cover 5% to 5.5% of the sample. The source material was whole blood. Receptors were obtained from an adult who was a healthcare worker with PCR-confirmed SARS-CoV-2 infection or an uninfected control (not recorded which).

This clonotype has ten or more counts. This rearrangement joins TRBV7-8 to TRBJ1-4; no definite D call. Per the germline V gene, CDR1 is SGHVS and CDR2 is FQNEAQ. V lost 1 base to trimming and J lost 5 bases, with 5 bases between them. CDR3 length: 13 residues. CDR3 coding DNA: TGTGCCAGCAGCTTAGGCGGGAATGAAAAACTGTTTTTT. Its translation: CASSLGGNEKLFF.

This clonotype was seen at least ten times. The chain employs TRBV30 and TRBJ2-6, with D unclear. There are 15 residues in the CDR3. The V and J ends lost 0 bases and 0 bases respectively, with 6 bases between them. Germline CDR1 GTSNPN, CDR2 SVGIG (reference sequence). In DNA form, the CDR3 reads TGTGCCTGGAGTGTAGGGCGCTCTGGGGCCAACGTCCTGACTTTC. Amino acid sequence: CAWSVGRSGANVLTF.

This clonotype was counted only a few times. The J gene is TRBJ2-1, the V gene TRBV6-6; 7 nucleotides line up with TRBD2. Unmatched junction bases numbered 1, after V lost 0 bases and J lost 8 bases. The CDR3 is 13 amino acids. The germline gives CDR1 MNHNY, CDR2 SVGAGI (reference sequence). CDR3 sequence (DNA): TGTGCCAGCAGTTACTCGGGAGGGTATGAGCAGTTCTTC. As protein: CASSYSGGYEQFF.

This clonotype showed up just a few times. The rearrangement joins TRBV6-6 to TRBJ1-5; D not certain. The CDR3 covers 15 residues. From germline, CDR1 is MNHNY and CDR2 SVGAGI (reference sequence). The V gene lost 2 bases and the J gene lost 5 bases, with 13 bases spanning the gap. As DNA, the CDR3 is TGTGCCAGCAGTTACCGCGGGGATTTGGATCAGCCCCAGCATTTT. It yields the protein CASSYRGDLDQPQHF.

This clonotype was seen a handful of times. The chain combines TRBV4-2 with TRBJ2-7, with 7 bases identical to TRBD2. The CDR3 is 16 amino acids. With 2 bases clipped from V and 1 base from J, the junction kept 8 bases outside the gene matches. Germline V CDR1 and CDR2: LGHNA, YNFKEQ. For the CDR3, the DNA is TGTGCCAGCAGCCAATCCCCCGGGACTACTTCCTACGAGCAGTACTTC. Amino acids: CASSQSPGTTSYEQYF.

Many counts were recorded for this clonotype. The chain carries TRBV5-5 and TRBJ2-1, with a tentative D call TRBD1 (5 bases). The germline V and J ends were trimmed by 3 bases and 2 bases, with 12 bases remaining between them. Looked up from germline, CDR1 is SGHKS and CDR2 is YYEKEE (reference sequence). CDR3 size: 15 residues. The DNA of the CDR3 is TGTGCCAGCAGCTCCCGCACAGGCACCTACAATGAGCAGTTCTTC. Residues: CASSSRTGTYNEQFF. Together with reference TRBV5-5 and TRBJ2-1, the CDR3 gives the full variable domain: DAGVTQSPTHLIKTRGQQVTLRCSPISGHKSVSWYQQVLGQGPQFIFQYYEKEERGRGNFPDRFSARQFPNYSSELNVNALLLGDSALYLCASSSRTGTYNEQFFGPGTRLTVL.

CDR3 protein: CASSYSFAPSAYNEQFF. The DNA for the CDR3 is TGTGCCAGCAGTTACTCGTTCGCGCCCAGCGCCTACAATGAGCAGTTCTTC. The chain joins TRBV6-7 to TRBJ2-1; no clear D gene. TRBV6-7 is reported as an ORF; its role is uncertain. Trimming left V 0 bases short and J 2 bases short, with 14 bases between. This CDR3 is built from 17 residues.

The chain carries TRBV29-1 and TRBJ1-1; the match to TRBD1 covers 7 bases. This CDR3 has 12 amino acids. The J segment lost 4 bases and the V segment lost 4 bases, leaving 3 bases of the junction unmatched. The germline V gene encodes CDR1 SQVTM and CDR2 ANQGSEA. The CDR3 here is CSVGSGGTEAFF. The DNA of the CDR3 is TGCAGCGTTGGTTCAGGGGGCACTGAAGCTTTCTTT.

The chain uses TRBV29-1 and TRBJ1-1; D might be TRBD1 (5 bases). Trimming removed 7 bases from V and 8 bases from J, with 14 bases in between. This CDR3 has 11 amino acids. Per germline, CDR1 SQVTM and CDR2 ANQGSEA. DNA of the CDR3: TGCAGCGCATCATCCGGGACGGAAGCTTTCTTT. This codes for CSASSGTEAFF.